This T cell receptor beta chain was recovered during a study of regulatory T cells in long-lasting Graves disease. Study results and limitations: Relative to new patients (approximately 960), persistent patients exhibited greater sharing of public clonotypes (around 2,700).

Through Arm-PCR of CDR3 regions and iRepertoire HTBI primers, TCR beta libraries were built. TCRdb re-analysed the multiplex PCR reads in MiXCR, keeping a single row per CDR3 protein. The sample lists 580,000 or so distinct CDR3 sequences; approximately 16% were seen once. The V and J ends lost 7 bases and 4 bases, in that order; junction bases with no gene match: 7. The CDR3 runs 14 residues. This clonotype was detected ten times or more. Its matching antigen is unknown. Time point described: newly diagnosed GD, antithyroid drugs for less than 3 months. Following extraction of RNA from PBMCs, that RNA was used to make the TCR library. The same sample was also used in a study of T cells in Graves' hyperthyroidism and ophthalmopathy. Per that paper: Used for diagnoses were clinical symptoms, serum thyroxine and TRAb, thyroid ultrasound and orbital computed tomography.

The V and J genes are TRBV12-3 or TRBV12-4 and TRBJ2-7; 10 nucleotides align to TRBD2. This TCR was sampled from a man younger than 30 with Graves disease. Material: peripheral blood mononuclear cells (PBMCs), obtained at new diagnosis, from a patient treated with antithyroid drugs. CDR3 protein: CASTHSSGGYEQYF. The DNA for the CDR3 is TGTGCCAGCACCCACTCTAGCGGGGGTTACGAGCAGTACTTC.